These 22 T cell receptor beta chains were all obtained from the same sample, sequenced in a study of blood T cell repertoires in COVID-19. Measured with immunoSEQ multiplex PCR; TCRdb has only the in-frame clones, and not every one. The data contain 140,000 to 150,000 clones, about 87% of them singletons. Sequenced sample: peripheral blood. The receptors originated from a man aged 45-65 years who had recovered from COVID-19.

V usage is TRBV5-8 and J usage is TRBJ2-7; 8 bases line up with TRBD1. CDR1 and CDR2 from the germline V gene are SGHTS and YDEGEE. The CDR3 length is 16 residues. V dropped 2 bases and J dropped 2; count of bases not matched to a gene: 9. In DNA form, the CDR3 reads TGTGCCAGCAGCTTCGAAATAGGACAGGGCCCCTACGAGCAGTACTTC. This codes for CASSFEIGQGPYEQYF.

The chain has TRBV5-6 and TRBJ2-7, with 8 nucleotides matching TRBD1. V was pared by 8 bases and J by 2 bases, with 9 bases of the junction left unmatched. Per germline, CDR1 SGHDT and CDR2 YYEEEE. CDR3 length: 14 amino acids. CDR3 coding DNA: TGTGCCAGACGAGGGACAGGAACGGCCTACGAGCAGTACTTC. It yields the protein CARRGTGTAYEQYF.

In this sample, this clone turned up once. The J gene is TRBJ2-5, the V gene TRBV7-2, with 8 bases that match TRBD1. V shed 2 bases, J shed 4 bases, and the junction held 9 bases outside the gene matches. Germline CDR1 and CDR2: SGHTA and FQGNSA. The CDR3 is 16 amino acids. CDR3 DNA sequence: TGTGCCAGCAGCTTAAATATACAGGGGGTAGGAGAGACCCAGTACTTC. This encodes CASSLNIQGVGETQYF.

The chain joins TRBV6-5 to TRBJ1-2; tentatively, D is TRBD1 (6 bases). V shed 7 bases and J shed 2 bases, with 14 bases lying between them. This CDR3 is 14 amino acids long. Germline-derived CDR1 and CDR2 are MNHEY and SVGAGI. CDR3 bases: TGTGCCAGCACCGTGTGGACAGAAAACTATGGCTACACCTTC. It encodes CASTVWTENYGYTF.

The chain links TRBV5-4 to TRBJ1-1; no reliable D call. Trimming took off 1 base at V and 5 bases at J, with 6 bases between the two ends. There are 12 residues in the CDR3. The germline V gene has CDR1 SGHNT and CDR2 YYREEE (reference sequence). The CDR3 bases are TGTGCCAGCAGCTTGTTCGGGACTGAAGCTTTCTTT. Its translation: CASSLFGTEAFF.

This clone was counted a few times. V usage is TRBV6-5 and J usage is TRBJ1-1, with D perhaps matching TRBD1 (6 bases). V was pared by 4 bases and J by 5 bases, with 11 bases between. In germline, CDR1 is MNHEY, CDR2 SVGAGI. There are 13 residues in the CDR3. CDR3: CASSSQGGTEAFF. In nucleotides, the CDR3 is TGTGCCAGCAGTTCACAGGGTGGGACTGAAGCTTTCTTT.

This chain links TRBV6-5 with TRBJ1-6, with a weak D call TRBD1 (6 bases). This CDR3 contains 14 residues. V was trimmed by 7 bases and J by 8 bases, leaving 15 bases between them. Germline values: CDR1 MNHEY, CDR2 SVGAGI. DNA of the CDR3: TGTGCCAGCAACAAAGGGGGTCAGGATTCACCCCTCCACTTT. Translation gives CASNKGGQDSPLHF.

The CDR3 reads CSVGGGIGEKLFF. CDR3 nucleotides: TGCAGCGTTGGCGGTGGAATAGGTGAAAAACTGTTTTTT. The V call is TRBV29-1, the J call TRBJ1-4; D is undetermined. The CDR3 consists of 13 residues. Germline CDR1 reads SQVTM; CDR2 reads ANQGSEA. The germline V and J ends were trimmed by 4 bases and 7 bases, with 13 bases remaining between them.

The rearrangement joins TRBV13 to TRBJ1-3; 11 nucleotides match TRBD1. CDR1 is PRHDT, CDR2 FYEKMQ, per germline (reference sequence). V shed 5 bases and J 0 bases; nucleotides not matched to a gene: 3. The CDR3 is 16 residues long. The CDR3 bases are TGTGCCAGCAGCACGGACAGGGGGCCCTCTGGAAACACCATATATTTT. Protein product: CASSTDRGPSGNTIYF.

In its sample, this clone was seen a few times. J is TRBJ2-5 and V is TRBV14; 10 bases line up with TRBD2. The V and J ends lost 4 bases and 5 bases, in that order; junction bases with no gene match: 4. CDR1 SGHDN and CDR2 FVKESK come from the germline V gene. CDR3 length: 14 amino acids. The CDR3 DNA reads TGTGCCAGCAGCCCAGCGGGGGGGCCGGAGACCCAGTACTTC. Its protein is CASSPAGGPETQYF.

V gene TRBV7-2 combines with J gene TRBJ2-3; 7 bases are shared with TRBD2. In germline, CDR1 is SGHTA, CDR2 FQGNSA. The CDR3 covers 18 residues. The V and J ends lost 1 base and 0 bases, in that order; junction bases with no gene match: 10. CDR3 residues: CASSLGPSGGSSTDTQYF. The CDR3 coding sequence is TGTGCCAGCAGCTTAGGTCCTAGCGGCGGTTCCAGCACAGATACGCAGTATTTT.

The gene calls are TRBV18 and TRBJ2-1, with 7 bases that match TRBD1. The CDR3 runs 16 residues. CDR1 KGHSH and CDR2 LQKENI come from the germline V gene. V lost 5 bases and J lost 1; bases outside the gene matches: 8. The DNA of the CDR3 is TGTGCCAGCTCATCAATGGGCAGGGGGTCCTACAATGAGCAGTTCTTC. Its translation is CASSSMGRGSYNEQFF.

The V call is TRBV7-9, the J call TRBJ2-7; 7 positions agree with TRBD1. V shed 3 bases, J shed 2 bases, and the junction held 7 bases outside the gene matches. Germline V CDR1 and CDR2: SEHNR, FQNEAQ (reference sequence). This CDR3 is built from 15 residues. The CDR3 protein is CASSFRDRDPYEQYF. CDR3 nucleotides: TGTGCCAGCAGCTTCCGGGACAGAGACCCCTACGAGCAGTACTTC. Full variable domain (remainder filled in from reference TRBV7-9 and TRBJ2-7): DTGVSQNPRHKITKRGQNVTFRCDPISEHNRLYWYRQTLGQGPEFLTYFQNEAQLEKSRLLSDRFSAERPKGSFSTLEIQRTEQGDSAMYLCASSFRDRDPYEQYFGPGTRLTVT.

The chain couples TRBV20-1 to TRBJ1-4; 10 bases map to TRBD1. The V gene's germline CDR1 is DFQATT and CDR2 SNEGSKA (reference sequence). This CDR3 region has 11 residues. Trimming removed 0 bases from V and 16 bases from J; junction bases left unmatched: 2. In DNA, the CDR3 is TGCAGTGCTAGAGACCGGGACAGGGGGTTTTTT. Translating it yields CSARDRDRGFF.

J is TRBJ1-5 and V is TRBV6-6, with 7 bases aligning to TRBD1. The CDR3 sequence is 14 residues long. The V and J ends lost 2 bases and 7 bases, in that order; junction bases with no gene match: 5. The germline gives CDR1 MNHNY, CDR2 SVGAGI (reference sequence). CDR3 residues: CASSYLQGGQPQHF. In DNA form, the CDR3 reads TGTGCCAGCAGTTACCTGCAGGGGGGCCAGCCCCAGCATTTT.

This sequence joins TRBV7-2 and TRBJ2-3; D may be TRBD1 (6 bases). Germline assignment: CDR1 SGHTA and CDR2 FQGNSA. Trimming took 6 bases from V and 0 from J, leaving 10 bases between them. This CDR3 region has 14 residues. CDR3: CASSPQGSTDTQYF. The CDR3 coding sequence is TGTGCCAGCAGTCCACAGGGTAGCACAGATACGCAGTATTTT.

The genes are TRBV3-1 (or the pseudogene TRBV3-2) and TRBJ2-2, with 11 bases fitting TRBD2. Germline loops: CDR1 LGHDT, CDR2 YNNKEL (reference sequence). The CDR3 is made up of 18 amino acids. J gave up 4 bases and V 2 bases, and 9 bases lay outside the gene matches. The chain's CDR3 is CASSQIQLAGDSTGELFF. DNA for the CDR3: TGTGCCAGCAGCCAAATTCAACTAGCGGGGGACTCCACCGGGGAGCTGTTTTTT.

The CDR3 DNA reads as TGCAGCGTTGTCGTAGCCTCTGGGGCCAACGTCCTGACTTTC. It codes for CSVVVASGANVLTF. This chain joins TRBV29-1 and TRBJ2-6; D is uncertain. In germline, CDR1 is SQVTM, CDR2 ANQGSEA. The V end lost 4 bases, the J end lost 0 bases, and 7 bases lay between the germline ends. This CDR3 spans 14 amino acids.

The chain combines TRBV7-2 with TRBJ2-1; D might be TRBD2 (7 bases). CDR1 is SGHTA, CDR2 FQGNSA, per germline. This CDR3 is 15 amino acids long. The V gene lost 2 bases and the J gene lost 8 bases, with 16 bases spanning the gap. DNA for the CDR3: TGTGCCAGCAGCTTAAGGGGGGGCATAGTCGATGAGCAGTTCTTC. It is translated as CASSLRGGIVDEQFF.

This clone was seen just once. The chain uses TRBV4-2 and TRBJ1-2; the D gene is possibly TRBD1 (5 bases). Germline assignment: CDR1 LGHNA and CDR2 YNFKEQ. V was shortened by 0 bases and J by 1 base, with 15 bases between the two germline ends. This CDR3 region has 17 residues. Written as DNA, the CDR3 is TGTGCCAGCAGCCAAGATCTCGGCCAGGGCCATAACTATGGCTACACCTTC. The encoded protein is CASSQDLGQGHNYGYTF.

This clone showed up just once. The chain recombines TRBV5-6 with TRBJ1-2; 7 bases are a match to TRBD1. The V segment lost 5 bases and the J segment 6 bases; nucleotides outside the gene matches: 7. Germline V CDR1 and CDR2: SGHDT, YYEEEE. The CDR3 is 13 residues long. CDR3 residues: CASSSPGGHGYTF. The CDR3 DNA reads TGTGCCAGCAGTTCCCCAGGGGGGCATGGCTACACCTTC.

With regard to this clone: The junction does not match germline at one end; this may be a read error. The chain employs TRBV19 and TRBJ2-5; tentative D call: TRBD2 (5 bases). The CDR3 is 16 amino acids. Germline V gene data show CDR1 as LNHDA and CDR2 as SQIVND (reference sequence). The CDR3 bases are TGTGCCAGTAGCATAGGCACTAGACCTCCTGTTGAGACCCAGTACTTC. It translates to CASSIGTRPPVETQYF.